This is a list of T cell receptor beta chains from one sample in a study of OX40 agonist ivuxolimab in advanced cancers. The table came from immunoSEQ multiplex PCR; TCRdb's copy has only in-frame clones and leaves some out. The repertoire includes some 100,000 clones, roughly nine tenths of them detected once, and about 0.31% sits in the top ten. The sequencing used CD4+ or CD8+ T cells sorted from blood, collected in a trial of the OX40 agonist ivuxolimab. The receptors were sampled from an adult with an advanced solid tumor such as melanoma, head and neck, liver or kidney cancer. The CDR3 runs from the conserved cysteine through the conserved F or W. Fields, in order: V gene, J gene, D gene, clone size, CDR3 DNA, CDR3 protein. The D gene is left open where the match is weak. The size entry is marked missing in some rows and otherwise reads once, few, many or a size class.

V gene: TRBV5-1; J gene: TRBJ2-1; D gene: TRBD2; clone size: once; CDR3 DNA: TGCGCCAGCAGCCCGGGGACTAGCGGGAGTGTGGATGAGCAGTTCTTC; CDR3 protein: CASSPGTSGSVDEQFF
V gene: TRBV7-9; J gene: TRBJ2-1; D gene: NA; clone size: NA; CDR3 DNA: TGTGCCAGCAGCCACGTGGACAGACCCTACAATGAGCAGTTCTTC; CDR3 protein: CASSHVDRPYNEQFF
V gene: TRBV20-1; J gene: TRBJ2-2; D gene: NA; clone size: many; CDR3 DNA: TGCAGTGCGGGAGACACCGGGGAGCTGTTTTTT; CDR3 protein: CSAGDTGELFF
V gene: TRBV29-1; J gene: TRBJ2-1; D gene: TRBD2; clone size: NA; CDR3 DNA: TGCAGCGGCGTGCTTGGCGGGAGGAGTTACAATGAGCAGTTCTTC; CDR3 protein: CSGVLGGRSYNEQFF
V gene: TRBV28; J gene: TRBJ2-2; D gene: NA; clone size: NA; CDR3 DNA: TGTGCCAGCAGCACCCAAGGGGCCGCGAACACCGGGGAGCTGTTTTTT; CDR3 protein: CASSTQGAANTGELFF
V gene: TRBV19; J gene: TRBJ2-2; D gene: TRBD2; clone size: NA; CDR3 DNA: TGTGCCAGTAGTACTCAGACTAGCGGGAAAAGCGGGGAGCTGTTTTTT; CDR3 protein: CASSTQTSGKSGELFF
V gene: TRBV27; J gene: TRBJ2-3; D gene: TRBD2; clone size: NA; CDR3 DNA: TGTGCCAGCAGTCCGGGACTAGATAGAGATACGCAGTATTTT; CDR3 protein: CASSPGLDRDTQYF
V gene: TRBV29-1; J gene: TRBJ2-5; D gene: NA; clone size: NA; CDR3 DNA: TGCAGCGCCCAGACGGGGGAGACCCAGTACTTC; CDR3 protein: CSAQTGETQYF
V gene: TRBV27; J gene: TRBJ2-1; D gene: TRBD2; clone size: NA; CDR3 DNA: TGTGCCAGCAGTTCCGGACTAGCGGACCCGATTAGCTCCTACAATGAGCAGTTCTTC; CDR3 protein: CASSSGLADPISSYNEQFF
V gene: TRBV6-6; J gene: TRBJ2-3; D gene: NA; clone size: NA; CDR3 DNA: TGTGCCAGCAGTTCAACTGATACGCAGTATTTT; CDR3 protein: CASSSTDTQYF
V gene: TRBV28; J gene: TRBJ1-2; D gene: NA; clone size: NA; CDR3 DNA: TGTGCCAGCAGTTCGCGAGGCGGGGGCTATGGCTACACCTTC; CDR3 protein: CASSSRGGGYGYTF
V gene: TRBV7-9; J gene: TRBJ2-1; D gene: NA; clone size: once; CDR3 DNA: TGTGCCAGCAGCTCCGAGACGGGAAATGAGCAGTTCTTC; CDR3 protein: CASSSETGNEQFF
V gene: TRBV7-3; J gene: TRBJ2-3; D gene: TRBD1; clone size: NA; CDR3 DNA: TGTGCCAGCAGCTTAACCGCAGGGGGTGCCACCACAGATACGCAGTATTTT; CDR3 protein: CASSLTAGGATTDTQYF
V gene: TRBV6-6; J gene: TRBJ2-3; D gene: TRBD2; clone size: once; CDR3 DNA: TGTGCCAGCAGGAGCGGGAGTATCAGCACAGATACGCAGTATTTT; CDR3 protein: CASRSGSISTDTQYF
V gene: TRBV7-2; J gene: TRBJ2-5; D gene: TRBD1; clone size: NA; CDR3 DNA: TGTGCCAGCAGCTATCGACAGGGGTTGGGAGAGACCCAGTACTTC; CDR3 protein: CASSYRQGLGETQYF
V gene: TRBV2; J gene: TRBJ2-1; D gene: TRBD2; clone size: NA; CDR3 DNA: TGTGCCAGCAGACCGGGACTAGCGAGATACAATGAGCAGTTCTTC; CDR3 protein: CASRPGLARYNEQFF
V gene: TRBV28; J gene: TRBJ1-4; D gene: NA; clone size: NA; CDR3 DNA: TGTGCCAGCAGTAGCGGACATAAACTGTTTTTT; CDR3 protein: CASSSGHKLFF
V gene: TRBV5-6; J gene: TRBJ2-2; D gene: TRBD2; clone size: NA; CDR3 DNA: TGTGCCAGCAGCTCCGGGACTAGATTTCAGGCCTCCGGGGAGCTGTTTTTT; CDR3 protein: CASSSGTRFQASGELFF
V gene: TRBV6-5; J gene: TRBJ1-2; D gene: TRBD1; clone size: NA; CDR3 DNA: TGTGCCAGCAGTTACGGGGACAGGGCCTTCGACTACACCTTC; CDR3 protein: CASSYGDRAFDYTF
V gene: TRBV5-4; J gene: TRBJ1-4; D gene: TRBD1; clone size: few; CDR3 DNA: TGTGCCAGCAGCCTGGGACAGGGAGGAAGGGAAAAACTGTTTTTT; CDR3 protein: CASSLGQGGREKLFF
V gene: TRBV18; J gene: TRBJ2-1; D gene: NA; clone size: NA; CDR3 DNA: TGTGCCAGCTCACTCTACTCCAGGGGTTTTGAGCAGTTCTTC; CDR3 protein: CASSLYSRGFEQFF
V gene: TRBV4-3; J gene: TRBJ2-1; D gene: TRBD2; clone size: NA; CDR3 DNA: TGCGCCAGCAGCCAAGATTACAGGAGCACTAGCGGGGATCAGAGGTTCTTC; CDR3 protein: CASSQDYRSTSGDQRFF
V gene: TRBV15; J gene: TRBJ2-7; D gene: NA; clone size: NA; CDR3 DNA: TGTGCCACCAGCAGAGATCCTGGACAATACGAGCAGTACTTC; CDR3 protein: CATSRDPGQYEQYF
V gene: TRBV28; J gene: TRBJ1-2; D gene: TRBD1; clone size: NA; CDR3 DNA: TGTGCCAGCAGTTTACTGACAGGGAACTATGGCTACACCTTC; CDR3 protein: CASSLLTGNYGYTF
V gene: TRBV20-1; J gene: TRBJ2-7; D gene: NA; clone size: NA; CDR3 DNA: TGCAGTGCTTTACTAGTTTACGAGCAGTACTTC; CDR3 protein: CSALLVYEQYF
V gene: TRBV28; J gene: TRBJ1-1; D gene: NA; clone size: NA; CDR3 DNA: TGTGCCAGCAGTTTAAGACGGGCAATGCGGGCGAACACTGAAGCTTTCTTT; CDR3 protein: CASSLRRAMRANTEAFF
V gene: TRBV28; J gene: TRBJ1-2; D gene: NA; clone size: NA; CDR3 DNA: TGTGCCAGCAGTTTAGAACAGGGCCCGAACTATGGCTACACCTTC; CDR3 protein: CASSLEQGPNYGYTF
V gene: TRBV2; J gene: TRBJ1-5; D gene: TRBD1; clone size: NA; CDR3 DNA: TGTGCCAGCAGGTACCAGGGGGCAACTCCCGGTCAGCCCCAGCATTTT; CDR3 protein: CASRYQGATPGQPQHF
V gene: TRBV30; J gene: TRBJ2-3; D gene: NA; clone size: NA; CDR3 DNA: TGTGCCTGGAGTGTGGGGTCCCGGACTACGCAGTATTTT; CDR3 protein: CAWSVGSRTTQYF
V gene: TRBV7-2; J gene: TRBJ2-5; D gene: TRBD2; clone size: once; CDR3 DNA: TGTGCCAGCAGCTTAGTCGGGGCGGGAGGGCCGAACCAAGAGACCCAGTACTTC; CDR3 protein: CASSLVGAGGPNQETQYF
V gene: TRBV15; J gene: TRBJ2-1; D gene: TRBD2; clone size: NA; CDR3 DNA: TGTGCCACCAGCATCCCTAGCGGGAGTTTGAATGAGCAGTTCTTC; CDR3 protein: CATSIPSGSLNEQFF
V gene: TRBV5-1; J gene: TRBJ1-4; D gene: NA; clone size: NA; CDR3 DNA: TGCGCCAGCGGCGCGGACCCAACTAATGAAAAACTGTTTTTT; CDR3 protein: CASGADPTNEKLFF
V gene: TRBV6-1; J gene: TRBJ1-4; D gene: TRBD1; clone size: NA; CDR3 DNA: TGTGCCAGCAGTGGACAGGGGGTGTATGAAAAACTGTTTTTT; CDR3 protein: CASSGQGVYEKLFF
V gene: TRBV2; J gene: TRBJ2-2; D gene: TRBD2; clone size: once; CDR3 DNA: TGTGCCAGCAGAGGCCCGGGACTAGCGACCACCGGGGAGCTGTTTTTT; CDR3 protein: CASRGPGLATTGELFF
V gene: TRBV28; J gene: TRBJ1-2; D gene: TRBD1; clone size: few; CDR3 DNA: TGTGCCAGTATGACAGGGGATGTGTCGAACTATGGCTACACCTTC; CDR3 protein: CASMTGDVSNYGYTF
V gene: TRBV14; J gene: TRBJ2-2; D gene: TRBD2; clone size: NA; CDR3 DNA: TGTGCCAGCAGCCAGATTAGCGGGAGCGTCACCGGGGAGCTGTTTTTT; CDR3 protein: CASSQISGSVTGELFF
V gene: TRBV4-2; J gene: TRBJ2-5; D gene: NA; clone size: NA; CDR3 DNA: TGTGCCAGCAGCCAAGATGGGCCGGAGACCCAGTACTTC; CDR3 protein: CASSQDGPETQYF
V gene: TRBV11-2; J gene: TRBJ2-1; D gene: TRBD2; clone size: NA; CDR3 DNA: TGTGCCAGCAGCTACCCCGGGGGAGCGGGAGTCGGAAATGAGCAGTTCTTC; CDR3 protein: CASSYPGGAGVGNEQFF
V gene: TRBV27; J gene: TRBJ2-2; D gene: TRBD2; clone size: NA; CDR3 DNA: TGTGCCAGCAGTTTCCGGCTAGCGGGAGCAAGAACCGGGGAGCTGTTTTTT; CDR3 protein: CASSFRLAGARTGELFF
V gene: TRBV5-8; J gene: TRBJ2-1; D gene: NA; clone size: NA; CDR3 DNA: TGTGCCAGCAGCTTGGCGTTGGGAAGCTCCTACAATGAGCAGTTCTTC; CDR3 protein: CASSLALGSSYNEQFF
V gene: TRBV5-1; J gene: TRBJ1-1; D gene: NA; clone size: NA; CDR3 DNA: TGCGCCAGCAGCAGAGCCCTACCAGGGAGTGAGATGAACACTGAAGCTTTCTTT; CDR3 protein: CASSRALPGSEMNTEAFF
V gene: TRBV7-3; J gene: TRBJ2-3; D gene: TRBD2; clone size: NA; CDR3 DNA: TGTGCCAGCAGCTTACTAGCGGGCGGGTCAGATACGCAGTATTTT; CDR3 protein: CASSLLAGGSDTQYF
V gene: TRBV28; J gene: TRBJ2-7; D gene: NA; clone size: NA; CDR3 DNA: TGTGCCAGCATTCCCGGGACGCCAACCCTGTCCCCTCACTACGAGCAGTACTTC; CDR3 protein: CASIPGTPTLSPHYEQYF
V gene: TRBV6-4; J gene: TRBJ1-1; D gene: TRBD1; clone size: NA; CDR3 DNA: TGTGCCAGCAGACGGACAGGGAACACTGAAGCTTTCTTT; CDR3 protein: CASRRTGNTEAFF
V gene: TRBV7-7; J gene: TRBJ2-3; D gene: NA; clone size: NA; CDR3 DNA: TGTGCCAGCAGCGATGGGGTAGTAGGAACAGATACGCAGTATTTT; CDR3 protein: CASSDGVVGTDTQYF
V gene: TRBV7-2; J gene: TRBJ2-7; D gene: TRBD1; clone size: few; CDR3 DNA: TGTGCCAGCAGCTTAGTCCTAATCACAGGGGTCCCCTACGAGCAGTACTTC; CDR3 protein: CASSLVLITGVPYEQYF
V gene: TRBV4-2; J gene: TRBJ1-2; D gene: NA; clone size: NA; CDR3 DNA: TGTGCCAGCAGCCAAGACGTGAGGTTTGGCTACACCTTC; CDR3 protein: CASSQDVRFGYTF
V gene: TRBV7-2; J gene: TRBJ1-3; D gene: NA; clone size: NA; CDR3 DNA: TGTGCCAGCAGCTTAGTGGGGGTGAACTCTGGAAACACCATATATTTT; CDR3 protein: CASSLVGVNSGNTIYF
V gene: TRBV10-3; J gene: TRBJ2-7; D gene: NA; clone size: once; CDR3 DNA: TGTGCCATCCGGGACGCCCGGCAGGGAGAGCAGTACTTC; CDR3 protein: CAIRDARQGEQYF
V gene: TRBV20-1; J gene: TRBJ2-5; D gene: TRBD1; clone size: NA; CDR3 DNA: TGCAGTGCCCGACAGGGAGAGACCCAGTACTTC; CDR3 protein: CSARQGETQYF
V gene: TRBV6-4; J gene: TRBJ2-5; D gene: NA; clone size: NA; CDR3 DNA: TGTGCCAGCAGTGACGGCGGGACGATTAACGAGACCCAGTACTTC; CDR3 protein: CASSDGGTINETQYF
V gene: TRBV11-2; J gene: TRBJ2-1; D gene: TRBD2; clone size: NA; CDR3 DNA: TGTGCCAGCAGTTCCTTCCTAGCGGGAGCAGGGTATGAGCAGTTCTTC; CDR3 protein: CASSSFLAGAGYEQFF
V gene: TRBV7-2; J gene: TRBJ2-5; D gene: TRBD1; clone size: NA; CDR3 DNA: TGTGCCAGCAGCTTCAGGGGGCGAGAGACCCAGTACTTC; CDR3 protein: CASSFRGRETQYF
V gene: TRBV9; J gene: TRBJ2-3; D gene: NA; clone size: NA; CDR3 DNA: TGTGCCAGCAGCCCCCAAGCCGAAACGAGCACAGATACGCAGTATTTT; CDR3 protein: CASSPQAETSTDTQYF
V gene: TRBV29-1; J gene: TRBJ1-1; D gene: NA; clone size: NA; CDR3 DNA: TGCAGCGTTGAGAGGATGAACACTGAAGCTTTCTTT; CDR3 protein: CSVERMNTEAFF
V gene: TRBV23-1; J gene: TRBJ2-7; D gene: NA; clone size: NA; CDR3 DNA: TGCGCCAGCAGCCAGAGAAACGGGATACCCTACGAGCAGTACTTC; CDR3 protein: CASSQRNGIPYEQYF
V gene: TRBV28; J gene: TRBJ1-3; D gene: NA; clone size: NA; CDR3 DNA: TGTGCCAGCTCCCGGGGCGCCAGCACAAACACCATATATTTT; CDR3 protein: CASSRGASTNTIYF